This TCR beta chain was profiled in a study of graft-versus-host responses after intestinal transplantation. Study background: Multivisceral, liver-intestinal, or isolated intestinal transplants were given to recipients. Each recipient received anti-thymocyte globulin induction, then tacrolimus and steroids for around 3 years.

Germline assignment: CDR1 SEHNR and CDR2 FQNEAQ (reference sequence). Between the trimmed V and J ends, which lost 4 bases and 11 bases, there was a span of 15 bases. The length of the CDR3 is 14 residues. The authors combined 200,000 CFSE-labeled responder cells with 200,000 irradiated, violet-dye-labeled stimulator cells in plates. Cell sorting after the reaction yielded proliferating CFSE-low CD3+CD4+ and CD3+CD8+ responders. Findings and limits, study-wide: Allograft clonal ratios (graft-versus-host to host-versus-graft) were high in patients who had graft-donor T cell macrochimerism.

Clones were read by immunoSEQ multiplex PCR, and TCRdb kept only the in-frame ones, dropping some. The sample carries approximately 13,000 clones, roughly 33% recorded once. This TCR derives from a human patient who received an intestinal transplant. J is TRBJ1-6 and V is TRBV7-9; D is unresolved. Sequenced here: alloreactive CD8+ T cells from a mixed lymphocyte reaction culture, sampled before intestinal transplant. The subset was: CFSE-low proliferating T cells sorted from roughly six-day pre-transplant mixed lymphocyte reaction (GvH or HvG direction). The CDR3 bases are TGTGCCAGCAGCTCGGAGGACCCCGGGCCACCCCTCCACTTT. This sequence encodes CASSSEDPGPPLHF.